This entry describes one T cell receptor beta chain. This CDR3 contains 16 residues. CDR1 and CDR2 (germline): LGHNT, FRNRAP. V was clipped by 2 bases and J by 5 bases, with 17 bases between them. This sample is part of a study of blood T cell repertoires in COVID-19. In the study overall: There were acute and convalescent COVID-19 samples, and they came from the United States, Italy and Spain.

Clones were read by immunoSEQ multiplex PCR, and TCRdb kept only the in-frame ones, dropping some. Of about 120,000 clones in the sample, 65% to 85% were seen once. The chain has TRBV12-5 and TRBJ2-3; D is possibly TRBD2 (6 bases). The receptor was derived from a woman in her seventies with acute or convalescent COVID-19. Sample: peripheral blood. In DNA, the CDR3 is TGTGCTAGTGGTTTGCCCCCCCTGGCGGGGAGAGATACGCAGTATTTT. Residues: CASGLPPLAGRDTQYF.